This T cell receptor (beta chain) is drawn from a study of immune evolution from preneoplasia to lung adenocarcinoma. For the study at large: HLA loss of heterozygosity: 6% to 7.5% AIS, 15% MIA, around 35% ADC, none AAH.

The CDR3 loop spans 14 amino acids. Trimming left V 1 base short and J 1 base short, with 8 bases between. Germline V gives CDR1 SGHTS, CDR2 YDEGEE. Between the mid-2010s and the late 2010s, patients underwent resection in Japan or China. Premalignant or tumor cells were enriched by macro-dissection after pathologic assessment. Assay: immunoSEQ multiplex PCR; the TCRdb copy retains only in-frame clones and omits some. The sample includes more than 13,000 clones, less than 85% of them seen just once. The sequenced sample consisted of FFPE minimally invasive lung adenocarcinoma tissue. The V gene is TRBV5-8, the J gene TRBJ1-1; D uncertain. The TCR sequence derives from a person aged 70 to 80 with lung adenocarcinoma. The CDR3 DNA reads TGTGCCAGCAGCTTGAGGGCCCAGAACACTGAAGCTTTCTTT. Residues: CASSLRAQNTEAFF.